Below are 26 T cell receptor beta chains sequenced from a single sample in a study of T cell clusters in autoimmune cytopenias. TRB amplification used 250 ng of peripheral blood genomic DNA. One tube held mixed TRB-A and TRB-B primer pools for touch-down PCR. TCRdb processed the multiplex PCR reads again and assigns one entry to each CDR3 protein, with no DNA. With around 8,200 distinct CDR3 sequences in the sample, the ten largest clones hold 28%. Source material: peripheral blood. The receptor set was obtained from a human donor with an autoimmune cytopenia or autoimmune hepatitis (not recorded which).

This rearrangement joins TRBV7-9 to TRBJ2-1; TCRdb's D call of TRBD2 is untestable without DNA. The CDR3 has 15 residues. Germline V gives CDR1 SEHNR, CDR2 FQNEAQ (reference sequence). CDR3 in amino acids: CASRLASGGAYEQFF.

This chain links TRBV6-5 with TRBJ1-2. Per the germline V gene, CDR1 is MNHEY and CDR2 is SVGAGI. The CDR3 sequence is 12 residues long. CDR3 in amino acids: CASSLGVGGYTF.

V and J are TRBV15 and TRBJ1-1; TCRdb indicates TRBD1, and absent DNA this call remains unverified. The CDR3 extends over 12 amino acids. Per germline, CDR1 LNHNV and CDR2 YYDKDF (reference sequence). The chain's CDR3 is CATSRAGSGAFF.

J is TRBJ1-2 and V is TRBV20-1; the D call of TRBD1 rests on TCRdb alone, since no DNA is present to check it. CDR1 is DFQATT and CDR2 is SNEGSKA in the germline V gene (reference sequence). The length of the CDR3 is 13 residues. The CDR3 protein is CSASRQTNYGYTF.

The genes are TRBV19 and TRBJ2-7. The CDR3 loop spans 14 amino acids. CDR1 is LNHDA and CDR2 is SQIVND in the germline V gene (reference sequence). The CDR3 here is CASSIDSSSYEQYF.

The chain uses TRBV6-5 and TRBJ1-2. Per germline, CDR1 MNHEY and CDR2 SVGAGI. This CDR3 has 15 amino acids. This CDR3 reads CASSYSLGPKNGYTF.

This clonotype ranks as medium-sized in terms of frequency. This sequence joins TRBV29-1 and TRBJ2-3; TCRdb gives TRBD2 as the D gene, but with no DNA this cannot be confirmed. The CDR3 runs 12 residues. Germline-derived CDR1 and CDR2 are SQVTM and ANQGSEA. CDR3: CSAVSDTDTQYF.

The genes are TRBV5-4 and TRBJ1-2. This CDR3 region has 12 residues. Germline CDR1 reads SGHNT; CDR2 reads YYREEE (reference sequence). This chain's CDR3 is CASSLATQGYTF.

Its frequency marks this clonotype as medium-sized. The gene calls are TRBV28 and TRBJ1-5; absent DNA, TCRdb's TRBD1 call cannot be checked. CDR3 length: 15 amino acids. Germline values: CDR1 MDHEN, CDR2 SYDVKM. CDR3 in amino acids: CASSLGTDSNQPQHF.

The chain employs TRBV6-1 and TRBJ1-2. Per the germline V gene, CDR1 is MNHNS and CDR2 is SASEGT. The CDR3 has 12 amino acids. CDR3: CASSDRIYGYTF.

The rearrangement joins TRBV12-3 or TRBV12-4 to TRBJ2-2; TCRdb lists TRBD1, though no DNA is available to test this call. The CDR3 is made up of 13 amino acids. The CDR3 spells CASSWGLTGELFF.

Judged by frequency, this clonotype is medium-sized. The rearrangement links TRBV30 to TRBJ2-3. This CDR3 is built from 15 residues. Germline assignment: CDR1 GTSNPN and CDR2 SVGIG (reference sequence). The CDR3 loop reads CAWSVPQVTGDTQYF.

The rearrangement links TRBV12-3 or TRBV12-4 to TRBJ2-1; lacking DNA, the TRBD2 call made by TCRdb goes unchecked. This CDR3 has 15 residues. The CDR3 sequence: CASSFPREGNNEQFF.

V and J are TRBV5-4 and TRBJ2-1. Germline V gives CDR1 SGHNT, CDR2 YYREEE (reference sequence). The CDR3 is 11 residues long. This chain's CDR3 is CASSLAGEQFF.

This chain links TRBV6-1 with TRBJ1-5. This CDR3 has 11 residues. CDR1 is MNHNS and CDR2 is SASEGT in the germline V gene. The CDR3 loop is CAYGNNQPQHF.

V gene TRBV20-1 combines with J gene TRBJ2-7; TCRdb gives TRBD1 as the D gene, but with no DNA this cannot be confirmed. Germline V gene lookup returns CDR1 DFQATT and CDR2 SNEGSKA (reference sequence). This CDR3 region has 12 residues. CDR3: CSARRGYYEQYF.

This rearrangement joins TRBV27 to TRBJ1-6; TCRdb reports TRBD1, a call that lacks DNA to check it against. Germline V gene sequence: CDR1 MNHEY, CDR2 SMNVEV (reference sequence). The CDR3 spans 13 residues. CDR3 residues: CASTPYRVSPLHF.

The chain recombines TRBV18 with TRBJ2-3. Germline CDR1 reads KGHSH; CDR2 reads LQKENI. This CDR3 is 16 amino acids long. Here the CDR3 reads CASSPTGGAGTDTQYF.

This clonotype is called medium-sized based on its frequency. V usage is TRBV29-1 and J usage is TRBJ1-1; TCRdb's assignment of TRBD1 cannot be checked, as there is no DNA. The germline V gene encodes CDR1 SQVTM and CDR2 ANQGSEA. The CDR3 has 15 amino acids. The CDR3 protein is CSVEEGDRGNTEAFF.

The gene calls are TRBV6-5 and TRBJ2-7; the TCRdb call, TRBD2, lacks DNA for checking. Germline lookup yields CDR1 MNHEY and CDR2 SVGAGI. CDR3 size: 15 residues. This CDR3 is CASSYGKAGIYEQYF.

The chain uses TRBV6-5 and TRBJ2-5. CDR1 is MNHEY, CDR2 SVGAGI, per germline. The CDR3 spans 13 residues. The chain's CDR3 is CASSIRTQETQYF.

The rearrangement links TRBV7-6 to TRBJ1-1. Germline V gene sequence: CDR1 SGHVS, CDR2 FNYEAQ. The CDR3 length is 13 residues. The CDR3 region is CASSLGGGTEAFF.

This clonotype shows up as medium-sized (0.01 to 0.1%) by frequency. This chain uses TRBV30 with TRBJ2-1; TCRdb calls TRBD2, which cannot be checked without DNA. The CDR3 runs to 13 residues. The germline V gene has CDR1 GTSNPN and CDR2 SVGIG (reference sequence). CDR3 region: CAWSDQRESEQFF.

The genes are TRBV5-6 and TRBJ1-6. Germline V gene data show CDR1 as SGHDT and CDR2 as YYEEEE. The length of the CDR3 is 17 residues. This chain's CDR3 is CASSSGTSGSYNSPLHF.

This clonotype counts as medium-sized by frequency. The chain is built from TRBV20-1 and TRBJ2-1; TCRdb calls TRBD2, which cannot be checked without DNA. The CDR3 loop spans 15 amino acids. Germline values: CDR1 DFQATT, CDR2 SNEGSKA (reference sequence). The CDR3 here is CSARDVTSEYNEQFF.

The gene calls are TRBV6-1 and TRBJ2-1. Germline loops: CDR1 MNHNS, CDR2 SASEGT. The CDR3 runs 13 residues. CDR3 sequence: CASSGTEYNEQFF.